A single sample is the source of the 2 T cell receptor beta chains below, sequenced in a study of human T cells and chemical hapten exposure. This sample's time point: patch test 3, about 24 weeks after DPC sensitization. Treatment indicated: therapeutic diphenylcyclopropenone sensitization with weekly scalp DPC. TCRdb re-called the RACE reads with MiXCR, one entry per CDR3 protein. The sample holds tens of thousands of distinct CDR3 sequences, under 14% seen once. The sequences come from whole blood, collected in connection with sensitization to the hapten diphenylcyclopropenone (DPC). The receptors stem from a woman aged 45-59 years with alopecia areata. Some clones in this sample may be carry-over from other donors' samples.

The rearrangement uses TRBV18 and TRBJ1-1, with a weak D call TRBD1 (5 bases). This CDR3 is 15 amino acids long. Germline loops: CDR1 KGHSH, CDR2 LQKENI. With 1 base removed from V and 0 bases from J, the gap between germline ends came to 9 bases. Written as DNA, the CDR3 is TGTGCCAGCTCACCACTGAGGGGTATGAACACTGAAGCTTTCTTT. As protein: CASSPLRGMNTEAFF.

This clonotype was detected many times. The V call is TRBV7-2, the J call TRBJ2-7; D is uncertain. This CDR3 region has 15 residues. The germline V gene has CDR1 SGHTA and CDR2 FQGNSA. Trimming pared 1 base from V and 4 bases from J, leaving 14 bases between. Written as DNA, the CDR3 is TGTGCCAGCAGCTTAGTAGCAGGCGACTTATACGAGCAGTACTTC. It translates to CASSLVAGDLYEQYF.